Included here is one T cell receptor beta chain sequence, with context. The antigen remains undetermined. Germline V lookup: CDR1 SQVTM, CDR2 ANQGSEA. The CDR3 is 11 amino acids. V lost 5 bases to trimming and J lost 3 bases, with 8 bases between them. The data were obtained in a study of T-cell memory formation after mild COVID-19. Study-level background: TCR clustering was largely donor specific. Whole-study results and caveats: Memory from before infection featured some responding clones, which suggests cross-reactive memory joined.

TCRdb re-derived calls from the 5' RACE reads in MiXCR, one entry per CDR3 protein. The sample includes approximately 250,000 distinct CDR3 sequences, roughly 17% of them seen just once. Input material: PBMCs or a T cell subset sorted from them (not recorded which). The clonotype was recovered from a man between 18 and 29 years old who had mild COVID-19 (a few samples of this study predate the infection). Cell type and time point are not known. The chain combines TRBV29-1 with TRBJ2-7, with D perhaps TRBD1 or TRBD2 (5 bases each). The CDR3 loop reads CSVRDHYEQYV. For the CDR3, the DNA is TGCAGCGTTCGGGACCACTACGAGCAGTACGTC.